This T cell receptor (beta chain) was sequenced during a study of blood T cell repertoires in COVID-19. Germline lookup yields CDR1 SGHNT and CDR2 YYREEE (reference sequence). The CDR3 is 14 residues long. Trimming took 3 bases from V and 3 from J; bases not matched to a gene: 5. The repertoire was sequenced with immunoSEQ multiplex PCR; TCRdb's copy has only in-frame clones and lacks some. The table records 430,000 or so clones, around 90% of them present only once. The chain recombines TRBV5-4 with TRBJ1-2; TRBD1 aligns across 7 bases. The receptor comes from a man younger than 30 with COVID-19, enrolled during active disease. Material: peripheral blood. The CDR3 protein is CASSSPQGDYGYTF. The CDR3, as DNA: TGTGCCAGCAGCTCGCCCCAGGGGGACTATGGCTACACCTTC.